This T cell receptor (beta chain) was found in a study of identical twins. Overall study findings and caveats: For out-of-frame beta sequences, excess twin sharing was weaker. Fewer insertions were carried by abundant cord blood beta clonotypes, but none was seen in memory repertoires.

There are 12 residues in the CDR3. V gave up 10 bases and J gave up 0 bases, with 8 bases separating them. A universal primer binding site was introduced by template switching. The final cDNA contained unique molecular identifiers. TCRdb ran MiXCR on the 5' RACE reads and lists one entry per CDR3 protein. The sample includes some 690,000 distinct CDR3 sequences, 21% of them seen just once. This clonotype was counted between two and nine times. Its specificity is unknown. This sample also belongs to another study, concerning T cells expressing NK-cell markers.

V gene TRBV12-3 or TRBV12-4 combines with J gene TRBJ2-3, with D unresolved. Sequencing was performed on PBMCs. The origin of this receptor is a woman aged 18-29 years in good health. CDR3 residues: CATKLSTDTQYF. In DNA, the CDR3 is TGTGCCACCAAACTTAGCACAGATACGCAGTATTTT.